Following are 30 T cell receptor beta chains from one sample sequenced in a study of shared clonotypes between healthy human individuals. Sequencing used immunoSEQ multiplex PCR; TCRdb keeps in-frame clones, though not all of them. The sample consists of some 2 million clones, around 96% of them appearing once. The naive CD8 population came from CD45RO-negative cells selected for CCR7, without terminally differentiated effector memory CD45RA+ cells. The specimen was naive CD8+ T cells sorted from blood. The receptors come from a man younger than 35 in good health.

The chain uses TRBV2 and TRBJ2-7; 10 bases match TRBD1. Germline CDR1 SNHLY, CDR2 FYNNEI. Trimming cost V 6 bases and J 2 bases; bases outside gene matches: 7. This CDR3 comprises 15 residues. As DNA, the CDR3 is TGTGCCAGCAGGGAGGGACAGGGGCGAACCTACGAGCAGTACTTC. Its translation is CASREGQGRTYEQYF.

V usage is TRBV6-1 and J usage is TRBJ1-2; D is perhaps TRBD1 (6 bases). Germline CDR1 is MNHNS and CDR2 is SASEGT. The V gene lost 9 bases and the J gene lost 7 bases, with 15 bases spanning the gap. The CDR3 is made up of 12 amino acids. CDR3 residues: CASIRGAGGYTF. The CDR3 DNA is TGTGCCAGTATCAGGGGCGCTGGTGGCTACACCTTC.

The chain combines TRBV4-3 with TRBJ2-7; D is possibly TRBD1 (6 bases). Trimming left V 4 bases short and J 4 bases short, with 17 bases between. In germline, CDR1 is LGHNA, CDR2 YSLEER. The CDR3 spans 15 residues. CDR3 amino acids: CASSRQTGEPYEQYF. In nucleotides, the CDR3 is TGCGCCAGCAGCCGACAGACAGGAGAACCTTACGAGCAGTACTTC.

The rearrangement uses TRBV2 and TRBJ1-1; the D is unclear. Trimming stripped 5 bases from V and 4 bases from J, with 14 bases between. Germline lookup yields CDR1 SNHLY and CDR2 FYNNEI. The CDR3 loop spans 14 amino acids. The CDR3 DNA sequence: TGTGCCAGCAGTATACAGCACAGTTCCACTGAAGCTTTCTTT. Translated, it gives CASSIQHSSTEAFF.

The chain recombines TRBV30 with TRBJ1-2; TRBD1 is a possible D gene (5 bases). This CDR3 spans 13 amino acids. V lost 2 bases to trimming and J lost 4 bases, with 11 bases between them. Germline CDR1 is GTSNPN and CDR2 is SVGIG (reference sequence). The CDR3 nucleotides read TGTGCCTGGAGTCCCGAGGGGCTCTATGGCTACACCTTC. Protein product: CAWSPEGLYGYTF.

This clone appeared once. This chain uses TRBV28 with TRBJ1-2, with D possibly being TRBD1 (5 bases). V lost 2 bases, J lost 0 bases, and 13 bases lay in between. Germline assignment: CDR1 MDHEN and CDR2 SYDVKM. The CDR3 is 16 residues long. The CDR3 loop reads CASSLPTGAPNYGYTF. The CDR3 coding sequence is TGTGCCAGCAGTTTACCAACAGGTGCCCCTAACTATGGCTACACCTTC.

The chain is built from TRBV11-2 and TRBJ2-7; D possibly corresponds to TRBD1 (5 bases). The V and J ends lost 1 base and 4 bases respectively, with 20 bases between them. This CDR3 region has 17 residues. The germline V gene encodes CDR1 SGHAT and CDR2 FQNNGV. DNA of the CDR3: TGTGCCAGCAGCTTAGTAGGGCGTGGGGCCCGAATTTACGAGCAGTACTTC. Translated: CASSLVGRGARIYEQYF.

In regard to this clone: This CDR3 is also generated by other DNA sequences in the sample. The V call is TRBV13, the J call TRBJ1-1, with no clear D. V was pared by 1 base and J by 2 bases, with 8 bases between. The CDR3 is 14 amino acids. Germline loops: CDR1 PRHDT, CDR2 FYEKMQ (reference sequence). Written as DNA, the CDR3 is TGTGCCAGCAGCTTAGTGGGTGAAAACACTGAAGCTTTCTTT. It encodes CASSLVGENTEAFF.

The CDR3 spells CASSLPGTGDAGELFF. CDR3 coding DNA: TGTGCCAGCAGCTTACCCGGGACAGGGGACGCCGGGGAGCTGTTTTTT. The genes are TRBV7-9 and TRBJ2-2, with 10 bases fitting TRBD1. This CDR3 contains 16 residues. Germline V gene lookup returns CDR1 SEHNR and CDR2 FQNEAQ (reference sequence). J was trimmed by 6 bases and V by 2 bases; bases with no gene match: 6.

This clone was recorded once. The same CDR3 also results from other DNA sequences found in this sample. The chain combines TRBV27 with TRBJ1-1; D possibly corresponds to TRBD1 (5 bases). CDR1 MNHEY and CDR2 SMNVEV come from the germline V gene (reference sequence). V lost 5 bases to trimming and J lost 2 bases, with 12 bases between them. The CDR3 loop spans 14 amino acids. The CDR3 spells CASSLGTGNTEAFF. The CDR3 nucleotides are TGTGCCAGCAGTCTCGGGACGGGAAACACTGAAGCTTTCTTT.

J is TRBJ2-5 and V is TRBV15; perhaps TRBD1 as D (5 bases). Germline-derived CDR1 and CDR2 are LNHNV and YYDKDF (reference sequence). V lost 5 bases, J lost 2 bases, and 12 bases lay in between. The CDR3 sequence is 14 residues long. CDR3 region: CATSWTQEQETQYF. CDR3 nucleotides: TGTGCCACCAGCTGGACACAAGAACAAGAGACCCAGTACTTC. The full variable domain, rest sourced from reference TRBV15 and TRBJ2-5, is DAMVIQNPRYQVTQFGKPVTLSCSQTLNHNVMYWYQQKSSQAPKLLFHYYDKDFNNEADTPDNFQSRRPNTSFCFLDIRSPGLGDTAMYLCATSWTQEQETQYFGPGTRLLVL.

The rearrangement links TRBV4-3 to TRBJ2-7; D tentatively fits TRBD1 or TRBD2 (5 bases each). CDR3 length: 17 amino acids. With 0 bases removed from V and 2 bases from J, the gap between germline ends came to 17 bases. Germline V gene sequence: CDR1 LGHNA, CDR2 YSLEER. CDR3 sequence: CASSQDYPGLTAYEQYF. CDR3 coding DNA: TGCGCCAGCAGCCAAGATTACCCGGGGCTGACGGCCTACGAGCAGTACTTC.

The chain combines TRBV10-2 with TRBJ2-2, with unresolved D. V gave up 1 base and J gave up 7 bases, with 7 bases separating them. The germline gives CDR1 WSHSY, CDR2 SAAADI. The CDR3 is made up of 13 amino acids. As DNA, the CDR3 is TGCGCCAGCAGTGAGTATGGTGACGGGGAGCTGTTTTTT. Protein sequence: CASSEYGDGELFF.

The chain combines TRBV4-1 with TRBJ2-7, with TRBD1 matching over 7 bases. Germline trimming cut 2 bases from V and 3 bases from J; bases unmatched to any gene: 7. There are 15 residues in the CDR3. Germline V CDR1 and CDR2: MGHRA, YSYEKL. CDR3 region: CASSQTSQGVYEQYF. The CDR3 coding sequence is TGCGCCAGCAGCCAAACGTCGCAGGGGGTCTACGAGCAGTACTTC.

The chain uses TRBV6-4 and TRBJ2-1, with 13 bases lining up with TRBD2. Germline CDR1 reads MRHNA; CDR2 reads SNTAGT. The J segment lost 6 bases and the V segment lost 2 bases, leaving 1 base of the junction unmatched. CDR3 length: 15 amino acids. The CDR3, as DNA: TGTGCCAGCAGTGACGGGACTAGCGGGGTCAATGAGCAGTTCTTC. Translated, it gives CASSDGTSGVNEQFF.

V usage is TRBV5-4 and J usage is TRBJ2-1; TRBD2 is a possible D gene (6 bases). Germline V gene data show CDR1 as SGHNT and CDR2 as YYREEE (reference sequence). V was trimmed by 3 bases and J by 2 bases, leaving 12 bases between them. The CDR3 totals 15 residues. The CDR3 DNA is TGTGCCAGCAGCTGGGGAGCGGGCCCCTACAATGAGCAGTTCTTC. It is translated as CASSWGAGPYNEQFF.

The chain carries TRBV6-6 and TRBJ2-7; D not certain. This CDR3 comprises 13 residues. V was clipped by 3 bases and J by 3 bases, with 9 bases between them. Germline CDR1 MNHNY, CDR2 SVGAGI (reference sequence). DNA of the CDR3: TGTGCCAGCAGTTATATAGGCGGCTACGAGCAGTACTTC. It is translated as CASSYIGGYEQYF.

This chain connects TRBV28 to TRBJ1-1; D is undetermined. The CDR3 contains 14 residues. Trimming took 1 base from V and 5 from J, leaving 11 bases between them. Per the germline V gene, CDR1 is MDHEN and CDR2 is SYDVKM. The CDR3 reads CASSLYGESTEAFF. The CDR3 nucleotides read TGTGCCAGCAGTTTATACGGGGAGAGTACTGAAGCTTTCTTT.

The chain uses TRBV2 and TRBJ2-3; 13 bases match TRBD2. V was clipped by 0 bases and J by 7 bases; unmatched bases: 7. Germline values: CDR1 SNHLY, CDR2 FYNNEI. CDR3 length: 17 residues. The CDR3 is CASSEAVTSGGVNTQYF. DNA of the CDR3: TGTGCCAGCAGTGAAGCTGTAACTAGCGGGGGGGTGAATACGCAGTATTTT.

Notes on this clone: This sample includes further DNA sequences coding for the same CDR3. The CDR3 is CASSLQPNTEAFF. CDR3 nucleotide sequence: TGTGCCAGCAGTTTGCAGCCCAACACTGAAGCTTTCTTT. The chain recombines TRBV28 with TRBJ1-1; no firm D call. CDR1 and CDR2 from the germline V gene are MDHEN and SYDVKM. The CDR3 is 13 amino acids. V was clipped by 3 bases and J by 2 bases, with 7 bases between them. The entire variable domain, with the rest obtained from reference TRBV28 and TRBJ1-1, is as follows: DVKVTQSSRYLVKRTGEKVFLECVQDMDHENMFWYRQDPGLGLRLIYFSYDVKMKEKGDIPEGYSVSREKKERFSLILESASTNQTSMYLCASSLQPNTEAFFGQGTRLTVV.

V usage is TRBV7-9 and J usage is TRBJ2-1, with D tentatively TRBD2 (6 bases). Trimming took off 1 base at V and 5 bases at J, with 21 bases between the two ends. Germline loops: CDR1 SEHNR, CDR2 FQNEAQ (reference sequence). This CDR3 region has 18 residues. CDR3 DNA: TGTGCCAGCAGCTTAGGCCCCTTCGGAGGGGATTTGGACAATGAGCAGTTCTTC. As protein: CASSLGPFGGDLDNEQFF.

The J gene is TRBJ2-7, the V gene TRBV5-8, with 7 bases matching TRBD1. V gave up 1 base and J gave up 0 bases; unmatched junction bases: 4. Germline V gives CDR1 SGHTS, CDR2 YDEGEE. The CDR3 is made up of 15 amino acids. For the CDR3, the DNA is TGTGCCAGCAGCTTGAGCGACAGGGACTCCTACGAGCAGTACTTC. Protein sequence: CASSLSDRDSYEQYF. Combining the CDR3 with reference TRBV5-8 and TRBJ2-7 gives the whole variable domain EAGVTQSPTHLIKTRGQQATLRCSPISGHTSVYWYQQALGLGLQFLLWYDEGEERNRGNFPPRFSGRQFPNYSSELNVNALELEDSALYLCASSLSDRDSYEQYFGPGTRLTVT.

This clone showed up just once. The genes are TRBV13 and TRBJ2-7, with 9 nucleotides matching TRBD1. Germline loops: CDR1 PRHDT, CDR2 FYEKMQ (reference sequence). The J segment lost 3 bases and the V segment lost 5 bases, leaving 8 bases of the junction unmatched. This CDR3 has 15 residues. The CDR3, as DNA: TGTGCCAGCAGCCCTGCGGGACAGGGAAACTACGAGCAGTACTTC. Its protein product is CASSPAGQGNYEQYF.

This chain connects TRBV6-5 to TRBJ2-7; 7 nucleotides align to TRBD1. J gave up 2 bases and V 0 bases, and 7 bases lay outside the gene matches. The CDR3 has 16 amino acids. Germline values: CDR1 MNHEY, CDR2 SVGAGI. The chain's CDR3 is CASSYSPTGVAYEQYF. As DNA, the CDR3 is TGTGCCAGCAGTTACTCTCCCACAGGGGTTGCCTACGAGCAGTACTTC.

The V and J genes are TRBV27 and TRBJ2-5; D could derive from TRBD1 or TRBD2 (5 bases each). Germline V gene data show CDR1 as MNHEY and CDR2 as SMNVEV (reference sequence). The V end lost 4 bases, the J end lost 4 bases, and 13 bases lay between the germline ends. The CDR3 runs to 14 residues. This CDR3 reads CASSSWGSAETQYF. As DNA, the CDR3 is TGTGCCAGCAGTTCATGGGGGTCAGCAGAGACCCAGTACTTC.

The DNA for the CDR3 is TGTGCCAGCAGCCGTGGACCGGACGAACGGCAAGAGACCCAGTACTTC. This sequence encodes CASSRGPDERQETQYF. The chain recombines TRBV7-2 with TRBJ2-5, with D unclear. V gave up 5 bases and J gave up 2 bases, with 18 bases separating them. Germline V gene data show CDR1 as SGHTA and CDR2 as FQGNSA. The CDR3 spans 16 residues.

This sequence joins TRBV19 and TRBJ2-7; TRBD2 aligns across 7 bases. The germline CDR1 and CDR2 sequences are LNHDA and SQIVND (reference sequence). V shed 5 bases, J shed 4 bases, and the junction held 5 bases outside the gene matches. The CDR3 totals 13 residues. The CDR3 nucleotides are TGTGCCAGTAGTTACCGGGAGGAATACGAGCAGTACTTC. It codes for CASSYREEYEQYF.

The chain carries TRBV7-2 and TRBJ1-1, with TRBD1 identical over 7 bases. This CDR3 has 14 amino acids. Germline trimming cut 2 bases from V and 6 bases from J; bases unmatched to any gene: 6. The germline V gene encodes CDR1 SGHTA and CDR2 FQGNSA. Here the CDR3 DNA reads TGTGCCAGCAGCTTACCCATAGGGGGCGCTGAAGCTTTCTTT. Translated, it gives CASSLPIGGAEAFF.

The chain joins TRBV9 to TRBJ2-3; 8 bases fit TRBD2. The V and J ends lost 4 bases and 3 bases, in that order; junction bases with no gene match: 7. This CDR3 is 15 amino acids long. Germline V gives CDR1 SGDLS, CDR2 YYNGEE. CDR3 sequence reads: CASSSSGGVTDTQYF. CDR3 bases: TGTGCCAGCAGCAGCAGCGGGGGAGTTACAGATACGCAGTATTTT. Full variable domain (remainder filled in from reference TRBV9 and TRBJ2-3): DSGVTQTPKHLITATGQRVTLRCSPRSGDLSVYWYQQSLDQGLQFLIQYYNGEERAKGNILERFSAQQFPDLHSELNLSSLELGDSALYFCASSSSGGVTDTQYFGPGTRLTVL.

The rearrangement uses TRBV6-6 and TRBJ1-2; D might be TRBD1 (5 bases). CDR3 length: 15 amino acids. The V and J ends lost 2 bases and 4 bases respectively, with 14 bases between them. Germline-derived CDR1 and CDR2 are MNHNY and SVGAGI (reference sequence). CDR3 residues: CASSYPETELYGYTF. In DNA form, the CDR3 reads TGTGCCAGCAGTTACCCCGAGACAGAACTCTATGGCTACACCTTC.